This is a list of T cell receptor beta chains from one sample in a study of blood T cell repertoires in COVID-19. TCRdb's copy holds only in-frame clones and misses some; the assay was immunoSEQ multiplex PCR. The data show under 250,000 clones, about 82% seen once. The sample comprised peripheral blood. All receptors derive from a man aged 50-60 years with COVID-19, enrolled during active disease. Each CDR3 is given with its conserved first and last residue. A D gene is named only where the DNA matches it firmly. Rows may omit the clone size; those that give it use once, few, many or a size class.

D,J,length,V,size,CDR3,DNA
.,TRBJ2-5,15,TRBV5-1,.,CASSAGQRYQETQYF,TGCGCCAGCAGCGCGGGACAGAGATACCAAGAGACCCAGTACTTC
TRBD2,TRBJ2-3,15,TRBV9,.,CASSASGGTGDTQYF,TGTGCCAGCAGCGCTAGCGGGGGAACTGGGGATACGCAGTATTTT
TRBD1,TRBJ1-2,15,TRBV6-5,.,CASSYYRQGSYGYTF,TGTGCCAGCAGTTACTATCGACAGGGATCTTATGGCTACACCTTC
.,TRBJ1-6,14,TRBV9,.,CASSPVPYNSPLHF,TGTGCCAGCAGCCCAGTACCCTATAATTCACCCCTCCACTTT
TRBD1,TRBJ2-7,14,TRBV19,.,CASSISRGLGEQYF,TGTGCCAGTAGTATCAGCAGGGGGTTGGGGGAGCAGTACTTC
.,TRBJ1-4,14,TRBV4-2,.,CASSQEESAEKLFF,TGTGCCAGCAGCCAAGAGGAGTCCGCCGAAAAACTGTTTTTT
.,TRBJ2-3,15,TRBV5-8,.,CASSLGGESTDTQYF,TGTGCCAGCAGCTTGGGCGGGGAAAGCACAGATACGCAGTATTTT
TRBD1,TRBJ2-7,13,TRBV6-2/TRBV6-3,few,CASSGTGTYEQYF,TGTGCCAGCAGCGGGACAGGAACCTACGAGCAGTACTTC
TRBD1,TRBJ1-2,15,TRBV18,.,CASSPSGQGGYGYTF,TGTGCCAGCTCACCATCGGGACAGGGAGGCTATGGCTACACCTTC
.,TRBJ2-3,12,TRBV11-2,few,CASSSPQRRPNF,TGTGCCAGCAGCTCCCCCCAGAGGAGGCCGAATTTT
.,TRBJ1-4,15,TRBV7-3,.,CASSPTGGLGEKLFF,TGTGCCAGCAGCCCAACGGGGGGGCTCGGGGAAAAACTGTTTTTT
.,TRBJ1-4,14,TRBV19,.,CASSIEATNEKLFF,TGTGCCAGTAGTATTGAGGCAACTAATGAAAAACTGTTTTTT
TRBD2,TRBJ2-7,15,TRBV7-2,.,CASSLGSGGGFEQYF,TGTGCCAGCAGCTTAGGGAGCGGGGGGGGCTTCGAGCAGTACTTC
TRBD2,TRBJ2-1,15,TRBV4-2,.,CASSQDYRGGRWQFF,TGTGCCAGCAGCCAAGATTATCGCGGGGGGAGATGGCAGTTCTTC
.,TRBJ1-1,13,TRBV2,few,CASRREMNTEAFF,TGTGCCAGCAGACGGGAGATGAACACTGAAGCTTTCTTT
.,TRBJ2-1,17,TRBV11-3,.,CASSLGAGAGAYNEQFF,TGTGCCAGCAGCTTAGGGGCTGGGGCGGGGGCTTACAATGAGCAGTTCTTC
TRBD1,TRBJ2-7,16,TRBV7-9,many,CASSPRQTGGRYEQYF,TGTGCCAGCAGCCCACGCCAGACAGGGGGCCGGTACGAGCAGTACTTC
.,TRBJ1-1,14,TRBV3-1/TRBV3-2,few,CASSHDGRGTEAFF,TGTGCCAGCAGCCACGACGGTCGAGGTACTGAAGCTTTCTTT
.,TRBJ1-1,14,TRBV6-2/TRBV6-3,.,CASSYAGGPPEAFF,TGTGCCAGCAGTTACGCGGGGGGCCCCCCTGAAGCTTTCTTT
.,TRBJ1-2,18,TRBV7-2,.,CASSAGRGTQTPRDGYTF,TGTGCCAGCAGCGCCGGGCGCGGGACGCAAACTCCACGGGATGGCTACACCTTC